This T cell receptor (beta chain) derives from a study of blood T cells in healthy people across ages. General study results and limits: The study found more naive CD4+ cells and higher diversity in long-lived than aged donors. Across samples, TCR beta diversity tracked strongly with naive T cell percentage.

The authors ran a second PCR of about 7 to 11 cycles using a sample-barcoded 5' primer and a J-beta primer mix. At least 2.5 million CDR3-containing paired-end reads were obtained per sample. One entry per CDR3 protein, called by TCRdb with MiXCR from the 5' RACE reads. The sample lists roughly 1,000,000 distinct CDR3 sequences; 25% were seen once. The CDR3 covers 15 residues. Germline-derived CDR1 and CDR2 are SGHTA and FQGNSA. After removal of 5 bases from V and 2 bases from J, the junction contained 8 bases not matched to a gene. In this sample, this clonotype turned up a few times. Its antigen is currently unknown. This same sample was also part of a study on T cells of mothers and their children.

The chain links TRBV7-2 to TRBJ2-7, with 8 bases fitting TRBD2. The receptor was derived from a girl aged 2 to 9 in good health. The sequencing input was blood. CDR3 nucleotides: TGTGCCAGCAGCCCCGGGGTAGCGGGACCCTACGAGCAGTACTTC. It yields the protein CASSPGVAGPYEQYF. The full variable domain, rest sourced from reference TRBV7-2 and TRBJ2-7, is GAGVSQSPSNKVTEKGKDVELRCDPISGHTALYWYRQSLGQGLEFLIYFQGNSAPDKSGLPSDRFSAERTGGSVSTLTIQRTQQEDSAVYLCASSPGVAGPYEQYFGPGTRLTVT.